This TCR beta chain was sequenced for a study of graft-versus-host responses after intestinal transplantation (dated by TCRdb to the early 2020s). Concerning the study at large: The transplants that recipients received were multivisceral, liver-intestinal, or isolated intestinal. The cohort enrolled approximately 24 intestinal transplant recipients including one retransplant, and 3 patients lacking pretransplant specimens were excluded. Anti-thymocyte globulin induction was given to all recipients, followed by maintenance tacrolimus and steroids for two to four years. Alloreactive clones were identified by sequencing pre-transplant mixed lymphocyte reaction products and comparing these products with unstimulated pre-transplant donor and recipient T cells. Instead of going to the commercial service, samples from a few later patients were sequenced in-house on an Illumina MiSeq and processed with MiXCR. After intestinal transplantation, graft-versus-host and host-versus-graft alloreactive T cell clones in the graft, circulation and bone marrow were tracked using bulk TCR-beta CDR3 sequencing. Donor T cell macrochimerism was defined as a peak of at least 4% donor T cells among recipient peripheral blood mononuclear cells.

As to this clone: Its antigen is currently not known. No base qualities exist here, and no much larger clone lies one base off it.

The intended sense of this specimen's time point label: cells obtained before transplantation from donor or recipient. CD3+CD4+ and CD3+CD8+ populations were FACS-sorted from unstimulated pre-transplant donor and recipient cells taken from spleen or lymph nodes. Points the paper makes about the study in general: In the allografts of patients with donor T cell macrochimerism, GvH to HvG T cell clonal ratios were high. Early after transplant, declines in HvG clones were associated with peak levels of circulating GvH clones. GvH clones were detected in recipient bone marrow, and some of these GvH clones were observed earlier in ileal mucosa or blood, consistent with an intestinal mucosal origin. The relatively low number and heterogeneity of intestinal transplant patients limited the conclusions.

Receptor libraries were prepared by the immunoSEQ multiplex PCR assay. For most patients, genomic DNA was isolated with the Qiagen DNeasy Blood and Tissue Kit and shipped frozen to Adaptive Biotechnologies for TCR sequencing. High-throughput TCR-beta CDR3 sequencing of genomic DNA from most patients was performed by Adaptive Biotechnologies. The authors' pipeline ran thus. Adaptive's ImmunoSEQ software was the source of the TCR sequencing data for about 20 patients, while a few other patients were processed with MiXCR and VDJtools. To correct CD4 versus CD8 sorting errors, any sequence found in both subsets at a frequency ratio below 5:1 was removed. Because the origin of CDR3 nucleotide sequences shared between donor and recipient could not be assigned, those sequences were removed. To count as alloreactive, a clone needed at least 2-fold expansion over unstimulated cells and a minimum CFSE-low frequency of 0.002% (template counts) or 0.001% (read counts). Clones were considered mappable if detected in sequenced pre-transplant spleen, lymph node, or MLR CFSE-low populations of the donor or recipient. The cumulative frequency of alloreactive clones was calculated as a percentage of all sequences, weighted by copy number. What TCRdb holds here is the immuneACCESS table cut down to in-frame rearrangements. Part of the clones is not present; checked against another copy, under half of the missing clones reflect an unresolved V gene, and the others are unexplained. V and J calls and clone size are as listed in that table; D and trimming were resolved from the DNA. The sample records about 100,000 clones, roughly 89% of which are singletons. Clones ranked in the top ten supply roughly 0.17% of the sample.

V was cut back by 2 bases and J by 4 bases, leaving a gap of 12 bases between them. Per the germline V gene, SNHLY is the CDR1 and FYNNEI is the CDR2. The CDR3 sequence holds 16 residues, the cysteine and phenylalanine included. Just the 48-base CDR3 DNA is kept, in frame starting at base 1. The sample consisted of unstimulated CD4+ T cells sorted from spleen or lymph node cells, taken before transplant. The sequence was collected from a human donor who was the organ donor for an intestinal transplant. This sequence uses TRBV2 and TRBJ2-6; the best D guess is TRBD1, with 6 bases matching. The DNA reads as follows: TGTGCCAGCAGTGAATTCAGGGGAACAGGGGCCAACGTCCTGACTTTC. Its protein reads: CASSEFRGTGANVLTF.